This T cell receptor beta chain originates from a study of Graves' ophthalmopathy and Graves' hyperthyroidism. Study-level results: Ophthalmopathy versus stable hyperthyroidism: 13-signature model gave around 90% sensitivity, less than 82% specificity.

This clonotype has just a few counts. Its target is unknown. The germline V gene has CDR1 SGHAT and CDR2 FQNNGV. V lost 5 bases and J 1 base, leaving 17 bases between the germline ends. CDR3 size: 16 residues. Amplified material comprised TCR beta CDR3 regions derived from RNA transcripts. First-round RT-PCR used HTBI primers; second-round multiplex PCR followed. TCRdb reprocessed the multiplex PCR reads via MiXCR and lists one record per CDR3 protein. Of 200,000 to 250,000 distinct CDR3 sequences listed, over 25% are singletons. The source material was peripheral blood. V is TRBV11-2 and J is TRBJ1-2; D is unclear. The receptor was derived from a man aged 45 to 65 with Graves' ophthalmopathy. This CDR3 reads CASSGVRASVNYGYTF. The CDR3 coding sequence is TGTGCCAGCAGCGGGGTCCGCGCCAGTGTTAACTATGGCTACACCTTC. Full variable domain (missing parts from reference TRBV11-2 and TRBJ1-2): EAGVAQSPRYKIIEKRQSVAFWCNPISGHATLYWYQQILGQGPKLLIQFQNNGVVDDSQLPKDRFSAERLKGVDSTLKIQPAKLEDSAVYLCASSGVRASVNYGYTFGSGTRLTVV.